This T cell receptor beta chain was captured in a study of neoadjuvant nivolumab and ipilimumab in lung cancer. The CDR3 is made up of 14 amino acids. The germline gives CDR1 SGHNT, CDR2 YYREEE (reference sequence). J gave up 3 bases and V 5 bases, and 8 bases lay outside the gene matches. The sample holds one count of this clone. Sequencing was performed with immunoSEQ multiplex PCR; in TCRdb, only in-frame clones are kept and a portion is missing. The data show about 38,000 clones, with 89% seen just once and roughly 3.4% held by the top ten. The TCR was taken from an adult with non-small cell lung cancer. Sequencing used peripheral blood, obtained before neoadjuvant nivolumab, alone or with ipilimumab. The chain uses TRBV5-4 and TRBJ2-7; 7 bases match TRBD1. CDR3 residues: CASSPGTAIYEQYF. The CDR3 DNA follows: TGTGCCAGCAGTCCCGGGACAGCGATCTACGAGCAGTACTTC.